This entry lists 4 T cell receptor beta chains sequenced from one sample in a study of T cells in Graves' hyperthyroidism and ophthalmopathy. TCR beta CDR3 regions were amplified from RNA transcripts. With the HTBI primer set, the TCR CDR3 went through a first round of RT-PCR. TCRdb reprocessed the multiplex PCR reads via MiXCR and lists one record per CDR3 protein. This repertoire shows about 640,000 distinct CDR3 sequences, less than 25% found once; its top ten account for over 30%. Input material: blood. These receptors were collected from a man younger than 45 with Graves' ophthalmopathy.

The CDR3 spells CASSQGGSPDTQYF. The CDR3 DNA reads as TGTGCCAGCAGTCAGGGTGGAAGTCCGGATACGCAGTATTTT. This chain uses TRBV6-1 with TRBJ2-3, with D tentatively TRBD1 (5 bases). The V gene lost 5 bases and the J gene lost 6 bases, with 15 bases spanning the gap. This CDR3 contains 14 residues. CDR1 is MNHNS, CDR2 SASEGT, per germline.

This clonotype has a count of ten or more. The junction departs from the called germline gene at one end, perhaps through a read error. J is TRBJ1-5 and V is TRBV11-1, with D perhaps TRBD1 (6 bases). In germline, CDR1 is SGHAT, CDR2 FQDESV (reference sequence). CDR3 length: 16 residues. The CDR3 here is CASTLAGAQGCQRQHF. The DNA of the CDR3 is TGTGCCAGCACACTCGCCGGGGCACAGGGTTGTCAGCGCCAGCATTTT.

The rearrangement links TRBV14 to TRBJ1-1; D call uncertain. The CDR3 runs to 18 residues. Trimming cost V 0 bases and J 3 bases, with 20 bases left between them. Germline V CDR1 and CDR2: SGHDN, FVKESK. CDR3 nucleotides: TGTGCCAGCAGCCAAGATAGAAGGCCACCACCACGGGACACTGAAGCTTTCTTT. This sequence encodes CASSQDRRPPPRDTEAFF.

This clonotype was seen repeatedly, ten times or more. The chain couples TRBV30 to TRBJ1-1, with D perhaps matching TRBD1 (6 bases). V was trimmed by 2 bases and J by 10 bases, leaving 11 bases between them. The CDR3 length is 11 residues. Looked up from germline, CDR1 is GTSNPN and CDR2 is SVGIG (reference sequence). The CDR3 DNA reads as TGTGCCTGGAGTCAGAGGGGGGCAGCTTTCTTT. Its translation is CAWSQRGAAFF.